The rows below give T cell receptor beta chains drawn from one sample of a study of cytomegalovirus exposure and HLA in healthy donors. The protocol was immunoSEQ multiplex PCR, while the TCRdb copy is restricted to in-frame clones and leaves out a portion. The sample carries more than 95,000 clones, about four fifths recorded once. Sequencing was carried out using PBMCs. These receptor sequences come from a middle-aged woman in good health and CMV-seropositive. Each CDR3 is given with its conserved first and last residue. The D gene is left open where the match is weak. The size of a clone is reported for some rows only, either as once, few or many, or as a class for expanded clones.

d_call | j_call | v_call | clone_size | cdr3_aa | cdr3_nt
. | TRBJ2-1 | TRBV5-1 | . | CASQTGNNNEQFF | TGCGCCAGCCAGACGGGGAATAACAATGAGCAGTTCTTC
TRBD2 | TRBJ2-5 | TRBV27 | . | CASSQLRLAGGGETQYF | TGTGCCAGCAGTCAACTCCGACTAGCGGGAGGAGGAGAGACCCAGTACTTC
TRBD2 | TRBJ2-1 | TRBV25-1 | . | CASSDLAGVSSYNEQFF | TGTGCCAGCAGTGACCTCGCGGGGGTGAGCTCCTACAATGAGCAGTTCTTC
. | TRBJ2-7 | TRBV6-1 | few | CASSERETVSYEQYF | TGTGCCAGCAGTGAAAGAGAGACAGTCTCCTACGAGCAGTACTTC
TRBD1 | TRBJ2-7 | TRBV27 | . | CASRLGQGRYEQYF | TGTGCCAGCAGATTAGGACAGGGACGGTACGAGCAGTACTTC
TRBD2 | TRBJ2-7 | TRBV6-1 | . | CASSEGLAGGPLDEQYF | TGTGCCAGCAGTGAAGGGCTAGCGGGAGGTCCATTGGACGAGCAGTACTTC
TRBD1 | TRBJ2-7 | TRBV5-6 | . | CASSLAGQGREQYF | TGTGCCAGCAGCTTGGCGGGACAGGGACGCGAGCAGTACTTC
TRBD1 | TRBJ1-3 | TRBV7-9 | . | CASSLRGQGQSGNTIYF | TGTGCCAGCAGCTTAAGGGGACAGGGGCAATCTGGAAACACCATATATTTT
. | TRBJ2-7 | TRBV7-8 | once | CASSTDTRASISYEQYF | TGTGCCAGCAGCACCGACACCAGGGCCTCTATCTCCTACGAGCAGTACTTC
TRBD1 | TRBJ2-1 | TRBV7-7 | . | CASSPTGTGSWNEQFF | TGTGCTAGCAGCCCAACCGGGACAGGGTCCTGGAATGAGCAGTTCTTC